This record concerns one T cell receptor beta chain sequence. As yet, its antigen is unknown. The data belong to a study of beta chain features in type 1 diabetes. V trimming: 0 bases; J trimming: 0 bases; junction bases outside the gene matches: 3. The germline CDR1 and CDR2 sequences are SGDLS and YYNGEE. The CDR3 covers 15 residues. CD4+ cells of the naive, central memory, regulatory and stem cell-like memory types were sorted via CD45RO/CCR7/CD25/CD127/CD95/CD27. Expressed TCRB transcripts got sequenced, as all isolated RNA was reverse transcribed. Sequencing of naive, central memory and regulatory T cell samples gave an average of around 3.6 million reads. TCRdb keeps only in-frame clones here, not all; method: immunoSEQ multiplex PCR. The sample contains 280,000 or so clones, about 15% of which appear only once. Whole-study results and caveats: Because the template was cDNA, high-expressing cells might be over-represented. Researchers report that Type 1 diabetes patients had moderately but significantly shorter TCRB CDR3s across all four CD4+ subsets. Any HLA-type effect on TCRB rearrangement remained unresolved here.

The receptor was derived from a man in his late teens or twenties with type 1 diabetes. The source material was naive CD4+ T cells from blood. The chain couples TRBV9 to TRBJ2-7; 7 bases are a match to TRBD2. Here the CDR3 DNA reads TGTGCCAGCAGCGTAGAGGCGGGGGTCTCCTACGAGCAGTACTTC. The encoded protein is CASSVEAGVSYEQYF.